A single sample is the source of the 29 T cell receptor beta chains below, sequenced in a study of cytomegalovirus exposure and HLA in healthy donors. The PCR was carried out with 60 Vbeta primers and 13 Jbeta primers. Measured with immunoSEQ multiplex PCR; TCRdb has only the in-frame clones, and not every one. Of over 150,000 clones detected, around 70% appear once; the ten largest clones hold around 2.3%. The source material was PBMCs. The origin of the receptors is a man aged 25 to 40 in good health and CMV-seronegative.

The chain couples TRBV28 to TRBJ1-1; D is ambiguous. V dropped 5 bases and J dropped 4 bases, with 11 bases sitting between them. CDR3 size: 13 residues. CDR1 MDHEN and CDR2 SYDVKM come from the germline V gene. The chain's CDR3 is CASSQVGLTEAFF. CDR3 nucleotide sequence: TGTGCCAGCAGTCAGGTTGGGCTCACTGAAGCTTTCTTT.

This chain connects TRBV6-6 to TRBJ2-1; TRBD1 is a possible D gene (6 bases). There are 14 residues in the CDR3. Germline CDR1 is MNHNY and CDR2 is SVGAGI (reference sequence). Trimming took off 5 bases at V and 4 bases at J, with 12 bases between the two ends. The CDR3 here is CASSVGQFYNEQFF. Written as DNA, the CDR3 is TGTGCCAGCAGTGTCGGACAGTTTTACAATGAGCAGTTCTTC.

This clone was counted many times. The chain combines TRBV7-2 with TRBJ1-1; 8 positions agree with TRBD1. The V segment lost 3 bases and the J segment 4 bases; nucleotides outside the gene matches: 1. The germline V gene has CDR1 SGHTA and CDR2 FQGNSA. The CDR3 is made up of 13 amino acids. CDR3 in DNA: TGTGCCAGCAGCTTCGGACAGGGCACTGAAGCTTTCTTT. Translating it yields CASSFGQGTEAFF.

The gene calls are TRBV13 and TRBJ1-1; D uncertain. The CDR3 covers 13 residues. Trimming left V 0 bases short and J 4 bases short, with 6 bases between. CDR1 PRHDT and CDR2 FYEKMQ come from the germline V gene (reference sequence). The CDR3, as DNA: TGTGCCAGCAGCTTAGGGGGCATCACTGAAGCTTTCTTT. Protein product: CASSLGGITEAFF.

The chain joins TRBV30 to TRBJ1-6; D is perhaps TRBD1 (5 bases). This CDR3 comprises 12 residues. Trimming removed 8 bases at V and 11 bases at J, with 16 bases between. Germline-derived CDR1 and CDR2 are GTSNPN and SVGIG (reference sequence). In DNA, the CDR3 is TGTGCCCTTGGAACACGGGGGGCACCCCTCCACTTT. This encodes CALGTRGAPLHF.

To note about this clone: Other nucleotide sequences in the sample specify the same CDR3. The rearrangement uses TRBV5-1 and TRBJ2-3, with 9 bases aligning to TRBD1. This CDR3 comprises 14 residues. V trimming: 0 bases; J trimming: 4 bases; junction bases outside the gene matches: 0. Germline lookup yields CDR1 SGHRS and CDR2 YFSETQ. DNA for the CDR3: TGCGCCAGCAGCTTGGGACAGGGGGCAGATACGCAGTATTTT. As protein: CASSLGQGADTQYF.

This clone was seen once. This rearrangement joins TRBV4-3 to TRBJ2-5, with D tentatively TRBD2 (6 bases). With 4 bases removed from V and 2 bases from J, the gap between germline ends came to 14 bases. The germline V gene encodes CDR1 LGHNA and CDR2 YSLEER. The CDR3 runs 15 residues. CDR3 amino acids: CASSPFRDLQETQYF. The CDR3 DNA follows: TGCGCCAGCAGCCCCTTCAGGGACTTACAAGAGACCCAGTACTTC.

The genes are TRBV30 and TRBJ1-1; D is uncertain. V was clipped by 2 bases and J by 1 base, with 8 bases between them. CDR3 length equals 13 residues. The germline V gene encodes CDR1 GTSNPN and CDR2 SVGIG (reference sequence). CDR3 amino acids: CAWSPSRNTEAFF. The CDR3, as DNA: TGTGCCTGGAGTCCATCCAGGAACACTGAAGCTTTCTTT.

The J gene is TRBJ2-7, the V gene TRBV27, with D possibly being TRBD2 (6 bases). V was shortened by 3 bases and J by 3 bases, with 9 bases between the two germline ends. The CDR3 sequence is 13 residues long. Germline V lookup: CDR1 MNHEY, CDR2 SMNVEV (reference sequence). The CDR3 nucleotides are TGTGCCAGCAGTTTGGCCGGGGGCTACGAGCAGTACTTC. This translates into CASSLAGGYEQYF.

This rearrangement joins TRBV10-3 to TRBJ1-2, with TRBD1 identical over 8 bases. J gave up 4 bases and V 6 bases, and 4 bases lay outside the gene matches. The CDR3 contains 13 residues. CDR1 and CDR2 (germline): ENHRY, SYGVKD. CDR3 protein: CAISGDRTYGYTF. CDR3 coding DNA: TGTGCCATCAGCGGGGACAGGACCTATGGCTACACCTTC.

The rearrangement links TRBV6-6 to TRBJ2-3; 8 bases map to TRBD2. Trimming cost V 0 bases and J 4 bases; bases outside gene matches: 6. Germline assignment: CDR1 MNHNY and CDR2 SVGAGI (reference sequence). The CDR3 runs 16 residues. The CDR3 reads CASSYSLAGGSDTQYF. DNA for the CDR3: TGTGCCAGCAGTTACTCCCTAGCGGGCGGCTCAGATACGCAGTATTTT.

This chain links TRBV5-4 with TRBJ2-1; D is possibly TRBD2 (6 bases). The CDR3 totals 14 residues. The germline gives CDR1 SGHNT, CDR2 YYREEE (reference sequence). With 4 bases removed from V and 8 bases from J, the gap between germline ends came to 16 bases. The CDR3 is CASSPGAAEDEQFF. The CDR3 DNA reads TGTGCCAGCAGCCCGGGAGCCGCTGAGGATGAGCAGTTCTTC.

The V call is TRBV28, the J call TRBJ1-2; 9 nucleotides line up with TRBD1. Germline CDR1 and CDR2: MDHEN and SYDVKM. Unmatched junction bases numbered 4, after V lost 5 bases and J lost 3 bases. The length of the CDR3 is 14 residues. CDR3 amino acids: CASSRDRGDYGYTF. In DNA, the CDR3 is TGTGCCAGCAGTCGTGACAGGGGGGACTATGGCTACACCTTC.

This clone appeared a few times. J is TRBJ2-1 and V is TRBV7-9; 9 bases line up with TRBD2. Germline CDR1 and CDR2: SEHNR and FQNEAQ (reference sequence). This CDR3 has 14 residues. The ends lost 4 bases at V and 8 bases at J; junction bases unmatched: 6. The CDR3 loop reads CASSWRLAGDEQFF. In nucleotides, the CDR3 is TGTGCCAGCAGCTGGAGGTTAGCGGGGGATGAGCAGTTCTTC. Looking up the rest from reference TRBV7-9 and TRBJ2-1 gives the full variable domain: DTGVSQNPRHKITKRGQNVTFRCDPISEHNRLYWYRQTLGQGPEFLTYFQNEAQLEKSRLLSDRFSAERPKGSFSTLEIQRTEQGDSAMYLCASSWRLAGDEQFFGPGTRLTVL.

V usage is TRBV6-1 and J usage is TRBJ2-7, with 12 bases that match TRBD2. Germline assignment: CDR1 MNHNS and CDR2 SASEGT. V dropped 7 bases and J dropped 9; count of bases not matched to a gene: 4. CDR3 length equals 12 residues. This chain's CDR3 is CASTETSGGQYF. CDR3 DNA: TGTGCCAGCACCGAGACTAGCGGGGGGCAGTACTTC.

V gene TRBV2 combines with J gene TRBJ1-3, with TRBD1 matching over 11 bases. The junction had 1 base not matched to a gene; V was cut back by 6 bases and J by 6 bases. CDR3 length: 13 residues. Germline V gene lookup returns CDR1 SNHLY and CDR2 FYNNEI. The CDR3 loop reads CASSGQGANTIYF. In DNA, the CDR3 is TGTGCCAGCAGCGGACAGGGGGCAAACACCATATATTTT.

V and J are TRBV7-8 and TRBJ2-7; 7 nucleotides align to TRBD1. After removal of 2 bases from V and 1 base from J, the junction contained 5 bases not matched to a gene. Germline lookup yields CDR1 SGHVS and CDR2 FQNEAQ. The CDR3 loop spans 15 amino acids. This CDR3 reads CASSLPPGGSYEQYF. CDR3 nucleotides: TGTGCCAGCAGCTTACCCCCAGGGGGATCCTACGAGCAGTACTTC.

The V gene is TRBV6-5, the J gene TRBJ1-2; D is unclear. The CDR3 contains 13 residues. Between the trimmed V and J ends, which lost 4 bases and 7 bases, there was a span of 13 bases. Per the germline V gene, CDR1 is MNHEY and CDR2 is SVGAGI. CDR3 sequence (DNA): TGTGCCAGCAGTTCCTCTGGCGGTAGTGGCTACACCTTC. Its translation is CASSSSGGSGYTF.

The chain uses TRBV5-1 and TRBJ2-1, with 14 bases that match TRBD2. The V gene end was trimmed by 5 bases and the J gene end by 10 bases; junction bases not matched to a gene: 5. CDR1 and CDR2 (germline): SGHRS, YFSETQ. The CDR3 is 14 amino acids. CDR3 loop: CASRTSGGEGEQFF. The CDR3 bases are TGCGCCAGCAGGACTAGCGGGGGGGAGGGGGAGCAGTTCTTC.

This clone was seen a few times. The V gene is TRBV5-1, the J gene TRBJ2-5; TRBD1 agrees at 8 bases. The germline V gene has CDR1 SGHRS and CDR2 YFSETQ. V gave up 0 bases and J gave up 5 bases; unmatched junction bases: 0. The CDR3 has 13 residues. CDR3: CASSLGTGETQYF. The CDR3 region has the DNA TGCGCCAGCAGCTTGGGGACAGGGGAGACCCAGTACTTC.

This chain's CDR3 is CASSYQGNTEAFF. The CDR3 DNA reads TGTGCCAGCAGTTATCAGGGGAACACTGAAGCTTTCTTT. This chain connects TRBV5-6 to TRBJ1-1; D is possibly TRBD1 (5 bases). Trimming stripped 5 bases from V and 1 base from J, with 9 bases between. This CDR3 contains 13 residues. CDR1 and CDR2 from the germline V gene are SGHDT and YYEEEE. The complete variable domain, with remaining parts taken from reference TRBV5-6 and TRBJ1-1, reads DAGVTQSPTHLIKTRGQQVTLRCSPKSGHDTVSWYQQALGQGPQFIFQYYEEEERQRGNFPDRFSGHQFPNYSSELNVNALLLGDSALYLCASSYQGNTEAFFGQGTRLTVV.

V usage is TRBV18 and J usage is TRBJ1-1, with a possible D match to TRBD1 (5 bases). The CDR3 spans 13 residues. Germline lookup yields CDR1 KGHSH and CDR2 LQKENI. Trimming cost V 6 bases and J 5 bases, with 13 bases left between them. The CDR3 loop reads CASSLNGGTEAFF. The DNA for the CDR3 is TGTGCCAGCTCGCTAAACGGGGGGACTGAAGCTTTCTTT. The complete variable domain, with remaining parts taken from reference TRBV18 and TRBJ1-1, reads NAGVMQNPRHLVRRRGQEARLRCSPMKGHSHVYWYRQLPEEGLKFMVYLQKENIIDESGMPKERFSAEFPKEGPSILRIQQVVRGDSAAYFCASSLNGGTEAFFGQGTRLTVV.

This clone has just a few counts. J is TRBJ2-7 and V is TRBV2; D not certain. The V end lost 3 bases, the J end lost 0 bases, and 6 bases lay between the germline ends. The CDR3 runs to 13 residues. CDR1 and CDR2 (germline): SNHLY, FYNNEI. The CDR3 loop is CASSEASSYEQYF. The CDR3 bases are TGTGCCAGCAGTGAGGCCAGCTCCTACGAGCAGTACTTC. The whole variable domain, remainder taken from reference TRBV2 and TRBJ2-7, is EPEVTQTPSHQVTQMGQEVILRCVPISNHLYFYWYRQILGQKVEFLVSFYNNEISEKSEIFDDQFSVERPDGSNFTLKIRSTKLEDSAMYFCASSEASSYEQYFGPGTRLTVT.

The chain combines TRBV19 with TRBJ2-2, with 10 nucleotides matching TRBD1. V dropped 7 bases and J dropped 2; count of bases not matched to a gene: 10. From germline, CDR1 is LNHDA and CDR2 SQIVND (reference sequence). CDR3 size: 17 residues. CDR3 region: CASTRVGTGANTGELFF. The CDR3 DNA sequence: TGTGCCAGTACCCGGGTCGGGACAGGGGCAAACACCGGGGAGCTGTTTTTT.

The chain combines TRBV15 with TRBJ1-1; no clear D gene. The germline V gene has CDR1 LNHNV and CDR2 YYDKDF (reference sequence). This CDR3 contains 14 residues. With 6 bases removed from V and 1 base from J, the gap between germline ends came to 12 bases. The CDR3 DNA reads as TGTGCCACCAGTCCCGCTAGGCGGAACACTGAAGCTTTCTTT. As protein: CATSPARRNTEAFF.

The chain carries TRBV5-1 and TRBJ1-1; D remains unclear. CDR3 size: 14 residues. The V gene lost 0 bases and the J gene lost 4 bases, with 10 bases spanning the gap. The germline V gene has CDR1 SGHRS and CDR2 YFSETQ. The CDR3 loop is CASSLARQPTEAFF. CDR3 nucleotide sequence: TGCGCCAGCAGCTTGGCCAGGCAGCCCACTGAAGCTTTCTTT.

The V gene is TRBV19, the J gene TRBJ2-3; 9 nucleotides align to TRBD1. This CDR3 is built from 15 residues. The ends lost 6 bases at V and 6 bases at J; junction bases unmatched: 10. Germline V gene data show CDR1 as LNHDA and CDR2 as SQIVND (reference sequence). This CDR3 reads CASSPGTGTPDTQYF. In nucleotides, the CDR3 is TGTGCCAGTAGCCCCGGGACAGGGACCCCGGATACGCAGTATTTT.

V and J are TRBV30 and TRBJ1-1, with D perhaps TRBD1 (5 bases). Germline loops: CDR1 GTSNPN, CDR2 SVGIG (reference sequence). Trimming shortened V by 0 bases and J by 4 bases, and 9 bases separated the two germline ends. The CDR3 is 13 amino acids. The CDR3: CAWSVSRATEAFF. In DNA form, the CDR3 reads TGTGCCTGGAGTGTAAGCAGGGCCACTGAAGCTTTCTTT.

The V gene is TRBV19, the J gene TRBJ2-1; 7 bases line up with TRBD2. Trimming removed 4 bases from V and 2 bases from J; junction bases left unmatched: 8. This CDR3 is 16 amino acids long. The V gene's germline CDR1 is LNHDA and CDR2 SQIVND (reference sequence). For the CDR3, the DNA is TGTGCCAGTAGTACCCCCGCTAGCGGTACCTACAATGAGCAGTTCTTC. It translates to CASSTPASGTYNEQFF.